The clone carrying this T cell receptor beta chain was recorded only once. No antigen is known for it. This entry comes from a study of T cell responses to AZD1222 COVID-19 vaccine. Overall study results and limits: Vaccine-associated CD4 TCRs ranged over spike, dominating at 160-218 and 743-854. Spike-specific TCRs gained breadth and depth after people received two AZD1222 doses. In a largely white British group with more females than males, clonal diversity was possibly underestimated.

This table comes from immunoSEQ multiplex PCR, and its TCRdb copy is limited to in-frame clones, with some not included. The table records roughly 84,000 clones, roughly 89% of them present only once. Germline-derived CDR1 and CDR2 are SGHDT and YYEEEE. The CDR3 contains 13 residues. V was shortened by 2 bases and J by 7 bases, with 10 bases between the two germline ends. Second-dose recipients at about 4 or about 12 weeks were treated as one pooled group. The receptor was isolated from an adult who received the AZD1222 COVID-19 vaccine. The rearrangement links TRBV5-6 to TRBJ2-1; the D gene could be TRBD1 or TRBD2 (6 bases each). The material was peripheral blood, obtained 28 days after the second AZD1222 dose. Written as DNA, the CDR3 is TGTGCCAGCAGCTTAAGGGGGGCGAATGAGCAGTTCTTC. Translation: CASSLRGANEQFF.